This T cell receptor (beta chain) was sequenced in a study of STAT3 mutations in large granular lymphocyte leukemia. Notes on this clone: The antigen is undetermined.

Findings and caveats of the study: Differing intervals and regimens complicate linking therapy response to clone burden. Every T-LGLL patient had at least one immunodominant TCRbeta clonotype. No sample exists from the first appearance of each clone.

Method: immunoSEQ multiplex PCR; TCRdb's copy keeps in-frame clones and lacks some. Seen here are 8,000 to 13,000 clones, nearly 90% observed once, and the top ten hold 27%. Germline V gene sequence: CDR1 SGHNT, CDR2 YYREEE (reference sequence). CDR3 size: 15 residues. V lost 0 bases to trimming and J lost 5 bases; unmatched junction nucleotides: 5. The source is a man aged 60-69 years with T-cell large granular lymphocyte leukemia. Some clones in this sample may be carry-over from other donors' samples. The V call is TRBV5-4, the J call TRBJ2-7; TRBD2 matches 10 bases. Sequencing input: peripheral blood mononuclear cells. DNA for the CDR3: TGTGCCAGCAGCTTGGGTCTAGCGGGAGATAACGAGCAGTACTTC. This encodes CASSLGLAGDNEQYF.